Presented here are 26 T cell receptor beta chains from one specimen sequenced in a study of technical replicates of blood from a handful of donors. Profiled with immunoSEQ multiplex PCR; TCRdb holds only in-frame clones, not every one. The profile shows approximately 81,000 clones, 90% to 96% of them singletons. The sequenced material came from T cells isolated from PBMCs. The receptors originated from a human donor in good health.

The count of this clone is one. This chain joins TRBV5-4 and TRBJ2-7; TRBD2 agrees at 12 bases. With 5 bases clipped from V and 6 bases from J, the junction kept 15 bases outside the gene matches. The germline V gene has CDR1 SGHNT and CDR2 YYREEE (reference sequence). The CDR3 has 17 amino acids. CDR3 sequence reads: CASRPFWASGRASEQYF. CDR3 bases: TGTGCCAGCAGACCATTCTGGGCTAGCGGGAGGGCGAGCGAGCAGTACTTC. The complete variable domain, with remaining parts taken from reference TRBV5-4 and TRBJ2-7, reads ETGVTQSPTHLIKTRGQQVTLRCSSQSGHNTVSWYQQALGQGPQFIFQYYREEENGRGNFPPRFSGLQFPNYSSELNVNALELDDSALYLCASRPFWASGRASEQYFGPGTRLTVT.

This chain links TRBV30 with TRBJ2-3, with 10 bases fitting TRBD2. This CDR3 has 16 residues. The ends lost 1 base at V and 2 bases at J; junction bases unmatched: 6. Germline-derived CDR1 and CDR2 are GTSNPN and SVGIG (reference sequence). CDR3 amino acids: CAWSGTSGLFTDTQYF. As DNA, the CDR3 is TGTGCCTGGAGTGGGACTAGCGGCCTATTCACAGATACGCAGTATTTT.

A single count supports this clone. V gene TRBV7-8 combines with J gene TRBJ2-3; 7 bases line up with TRBD2. There are 15 residues in the CDR3. Losses at the gene ends were 3 bases for V and 2 bases for J; bases not matched to a gene: 5. Germline-derived CDR1 and CDR2 are SGHVS and FQNEAQ. The CDR3 region is CASSFSSGFTDTQYF. CDR3 bases: TGTGCCAGCAGCTTTTCTAGCGGATTCACAGATACGCAGTATTTT.

The chain carries TRBV5-5 and TRBJ2-7, with 7 bases that match TRBD2. Per the germline V gene, CDR1 is SGHKS and CDR2 is YYEKEE (reference sequence). The V gene end was trimmed by 0 bases and the J gene end by 3 bases; junction bases not matched to a gene: 3. CDR3 length: 14 residues. The CDR3 DNA reads as TGTGCCAGCAGCTTGGTGGCGGGAGACTACGAGCAGTACTTC. Protein product: CASSLVAGDYEQYF.

The genes are TRBV7-9 and TRBJ2-7; perhaps TRBD2 as D (7 bases). V was cut by 5 bases and J by 4 bases, with 15 bases left in between. Per germline, CDR1 SEHNR and CDR2 FQNEAQ (reference sequence). This CDR3 is 14 amino acids long. This CDR3 reads CASSPRGGLYEQYF. For the CDR3, the DNA is TGTGCCAGCAGCCCGAGGGGGGGATTATACGAGCAGTACTTC.

This clone showed up just once. The chain joins TRBV6-1 to TRBJ2-2; D is unclear. The CDR3 is 11 amino acids. Germline V gene data show CDR1 as MNHNS and CDR2 as SASEGT. V was pared by 11 bases and J by 4 bases, with 8 bases between. The CDR3 sequence: CAGALTGELFF. The CDR3 DNA sequence: TGTGCCGGAGCCCTCACCGGGGAGCTGTTTTTT.

V gene TRBV4-1 combines with J gene TRBJ1-1; 12 bases line up with TRBD1. CDR1 and CDR2 from the germline V gene are MGHRA and YSYEKL. There are 15 residues in the CDR3. V dropped 1 base and J dropped 8; count of bases not matched to a gene: 5. In nucleotides, the CDR3 is TGCGCCAGCAGCCAAGGAACCGGGACAGGGGGCGAAGCTTTCTTT. Translated: CASSQGTGTGGEAFF.

The V gene is TRBV4-1, the J gene TRBJ2-3; TRBD2 aligns across 7 bases. There are 15 residues in the CDR3. After removal of 3 bases from V and 2 bases from J, the junction contained 5 bases not matched to a gene. Germline CDR1 reads MGHRA; CDR2 reads YSYEKL. CDR3 DNA: TGCGCCAGCAGCCACCCTAGCGGACTCACAGATACGCAGTATTTT. This codes for CASSHPSGLTDTQYF.

The chain uses TRBV28 and TRBJ1-1; D may be TRBD1 (6 bases). The CDR3 loop spans 15 amino acids. V lost 8 bases and J 0 bases, leaving 16 bases between the germline ends. The germline V gene encodes CDR1 MDHEN and CDR2 SYDVKM. The CDR3 DNA follows: TGTGCCAGCCGCCGGGCGGGGGCGATGAACACTGAAGCTTTCTTT. This gives the protein CASRRAGAMNTEAFF.

The chain has TRBV9 and TRBJ2-3; a weak D match, TRBD1 (6 bases). V was shortened by 4 bases and J by 0 bases, with 12 bases between the two germline ends. The germline V gene has CDR1 SGDLS and CDR2 YYNGEE. This CDR3 has 15 amino acids. Written as DNA, the CDR3 is TGTGCCAGCAGCTTCGGGACATCTAGCACAGATACGCAGTATTTT. This sequence encodes CASSFGTSSTDTQYF.

In regard to this clone: Other nucleotide sequences from this sample produce the same CDR3. The genes are TRBV2 and TRBJ1-4; D call uncertain. V was clipped by 5 bases and J by 7 bases, with 5 bases between them. Looked up from germline, CDR1 is SNHLY and CDR2 is FYNNEI. The CDR3 is made up of 11 amino acids. CDR3 in amino acids: CASSYSEKLFF. CDR3 DNA: TGTGCCAGCAGTTACAGTGAAAAACTGTTTTTT.

This chain connects TRBV27 to TRBJ2-7, with D uncertain. CDR1 and CDR2 (germline): MNHEY, SMNVEV (reference sequence). V was shortened by 5 bases and J by 3 bases, with 14 bases between the two germline ends. This CDR3 comprises 14 residues. CDR3 in amino acids: CASSPTSVYYEQYF. The DNA for the CDR3 is TGTGCCAGCAGTCCCACAAGCGTTTACTACGAGCAGTACTTC.

V gene TRBV5-4 combines with J gene TRBJ1-2, with D uncertain. Germline V lookup: CDR1 SGHNT, CDR2 YYREEE (reference sequence). The length of the CDR3 is 14 residues. The V gene lost 0 bases and the J gene lost 2 bases, with 8 bases spanning the gap. In DNA, the CDR3 is TGTGCCAGCAGCTTGGAGGCGGTGAACTATGGCTACACCTTC. Translation: CASSLEAVNYGYTF.

This clone turned up a few times. V gene TRBV12-5 combines with J gene TRBJ1-1, with D possibly TRBD1 on 5 matching bases. This CDR3 has 13 residues. The V gene's germline CDR1 is LGHNT and CDR2 FRNRAP. The V end was cut by 3 bases, the J end by 6 bases, with 11 bases between. The CDR3 sequence: CASGLGDTSEAFF. The DNA of the CDR3 is TGTGCTAGTGGTTTAGGGGATACGTCTGAAGCTTTCTTT.

V is TRBV27 and J is TRBJ2-7; a weak D match, TRBD1 (7 bases). Germline V gene sequence: CDR1 MNHEY, CDR2 SMNVEV (reference sequence). V lost 4 bases, J lost 4 bases, and 23 bases lay in between. The CDR3 extends over 17 amino acids. The CDR3 loop is CASSSHPGGDRGYEQYF. DNA for the CDR3: TGTGCCAGCAGTTCCCACCCCGGCGGGGACAGAGGATACGAGCAGTACTTC.

The chain uses TRBV7-3 and TRBJ1-2, with 7 nucleotides matching TRBD1. V trimming: 6 bases; J trimming: 8 bases; junction bases outside the gene matches: 12. Germline values: CDR1 SGHTA, CDR2 FQGTGA. The length of the CDR3 is 14 residues. The CDR3 loop reads CASSSGVGTAGYTF. For the CDR3, the DNA is TGTGCCAGCAGTTCCGGGGTAGGGACAGCCGGCTACACCTTC. Together with reference TRBV7-3 and TRBJ1-2, the CDR3 gives the full variable domain: GAGVSQTPSNKVTEKGKYVELRCDPISGHTALYWYRQSLGQGPEFLIYFQGTGAADDSGLPNDRFFAVRPEGSVSTLKIQRTERGDSAVYLCASSSGVGTAGYTFGSGTRLTVV.

The table lists this clone with a count of one. The chain joins TRBV28 to TRBJ1-4, with D perhaps matching TRBD1 (6 bases). Germline V gene lookup returns CDR1 MDHEN and CDR2 SYDVKM. V lost 4 bases and J 8 bases, leaving 14 bases between the germline ends. The CDR3 extends over 14 amino acids. The CDR3: CASSSQGYSEKLFF. Here the CDR3 DNA reads TGTGCCAGCAGTTCACAGGGTTACTCGGAAAAACTGTTTTTT.

J is TRBJ1-2 and V is TRBV6-1; 8 nucleotides match TRBD1. Germline CDR1 MNHNS, CDR2 SASEGT. The ends lost 2 bases at V and 8 bases at J; junction bases unmatched: 4. The length of the CDR3 is 13 residues. DNA for the CDR3: TGTGCCAGCAGTGAACGAGACAGGGGAGGCTACACCTTC. Translated: CASSERDRGGYTF.

In its sample, this clone was seen a few times. The chain couples TRBV12-5 to TRBJ2-7; D is possibly TRBD2 (6 bases). Trimming took 0 bases from V and 0 from J, leaving 12 bases between them. CDR3 length: 16 residues. CDR1 is LGHNT, CDR2 FRNRAP, per germline. In nucleotides, the CDR3 is TGTGCTAGTGGTTTGGTACTGGGGGGTAGCTCCTACGAGCAGTACTTC. Its protein product is CASGLVLGGSSYEQYF.

The chain employs TRBV19 and TRBJ1-2, with D maybe TRBD1 (5 bases). CDR1 and CDR2 (germline): LNHDA, SQIVND (reference sequence). The CDR3 has 15 residues. Trimming took off 2 bases at V and 5 bases at J, with 15 bases between the two ends. The CDR3 DNA follows: TGTGCCAGTAGTATATACAGGAGCCCCACGTATGGCTACACCTTC. Translated, it gives CASSIYRSPTYGYTF. The full variable domain, in which reference TRBV19 and TRBJ1-2 provide the parts outside the CDR3, is DGGITQSPKYLFRKEGQNVTLSCEQNLNHDAMYWYRQDPGQGLRLIYYSQIVNDFQKGDIAEGYSVSREKKESFPLTVTSAQKNPTAFYLCASSIYRSPTYGYTFGSGTRLTVV.

The chain carries TRBV4-1 and TRBJ2-1, with unresolved D. The V end was cut by 0 bases, the J end by 5 bases, with 8 bases between. The CDR3 contains 14 residues. CDR1 is MGHRA and CDR2 is YSYEKL in the germline V gene. The CDR3 DNA reads as TGCGCCAGCAGCCAAGATCCCACAGACAATGAGCAGTTCTTC. Residues: CASSQDPTDNEQFF.

The V call is TRBV5-1, the J call TRBJ2-3; maybe TRBD2 (6 bases). Trimming pared 0 bases from V and 3 bases from J, leaving 8 bases between. The CDR3 contains 14 residues. The germline V gene has CDR1 SGHRS and CDR2 YFSETQ. CDR3 in DNA: TGCGCCAGCAGCTTGGGGGGGGTTACAGATACGCAGTATTTT. Protein product: CASSLGGVTDTQYF. The whole variable domain, remainder taken from reference TRBV5-1 and TRBJ2-3, is KAGVTQTPRYLIKTRGQQVTLSCSPISGHRSVSWYQQTPGQGLQFLFEYFSETQRNKGNFPGRFSGRQFSNSRSEMNVSTLELGDSALYLCASSLGGVTDTQYFGPGTRLTVL.

This clone came up a few times. This chain connects TRBV19 to TRBJ1-5; the D gene is possibly TRBD1 (6 bases). V lost 8 bases to trimming and J lost 6 bases, with 20 bases between them. The germline V gene encodes CDR1 LNHDA and CDR2 SQIVND (reference sequence). This CDR3 contains 15 residues. CDR3 in amino acids: CASRHDGQRSQPQHF. The CDR3 bases are TGTGCCAGTCGCCATGACGGACAGCGGAGTCAGCCCCAGCATTTT. Drawing the rest from reference TRBV19 and TRBJ1-5, the complete variable domain is DGGITQSPKYLFRKEGQNVTLSCEQNLNHDAMYWYRQDPGQGLRLIYYSQIVNDFQKGDIAEGYSVSREKKESFPLTVTSAQKNPTAFYLCASRHDGQRSQPQHFGDGTRLSIL.

The chain has TRBV11-3 and TRBJ1-2; no clear D gene. V was shortened by 2 bases and J by 2 bases, with 6 bases between the two germline ends. The germline V gene has CDR1 SGHNT and CDR2 YENEEA. CDR3 length: 13 residues. The CDR3 here is CASSLTQNYGYTF. The DNA of the CDR3 is TGTGCCAGCAGCTTAACACAGAACTATGGCTACACCTTC.

CDR3 sequence (DNA): TGTGCCAGCAGCTTAGGCAGGGAGACCCAGTACTTC. Encoded protein: CASSLGRETQYF. V usage is TRBV7-2 and J usage is TRBJ2-5; D call uncertain. V lost 1 base and J lost 5, with 5 bases in between. Germline V gene sequence: CDR1 SGHTA, CDR2 FQGNSA. The length of the CDR3 is 12 residues.

This chain links TRBV11-2 with TRBJ1-1, with a weak D call TRBD1 (5 bases). The CDR3 contains 13 residues. Looked up from germline, CDR1 is SGHAT and CDR2 is FQNNGV. The ends were cut back, 10 bases at V and 3 bases at J, with 15 bases in the middle. CDR3 loop: CAIAEGRHTEAFF. The DNA of the CDR3 is TGTGCCATCGCGGAGGGGAGGCACACTGAAGCTTTCTTT.